The 18 T cell receptor beta chains given below trace back to one sample, sequenced in a study of CD8+CD57+ T cells in acquired aplastic anemia. The use of genomic DNA as template underpinned the TCR beta VDJ and CDR3 profiling. TCRdb reprocessed the reads with MiXCR, giving one entry per CDR3 protein. Of 200,000 to 250,000 distinct CDR3 sequences listed, around 50% are singletons. Patients included in sequencing had previously demonstrated CD8+CD57+ cell expansion by flow cytometry. Sequenced sample: sorted CD4+, CD8+, or CD8+CD57+ T cells (not recorded which) from PBMCs. All receptors come from a human donor with aplastic anemia.

This chain joins TRBV20-1 and TRBJ2-7, with 8 bases that match TRBD2. Germline values: CDR1 DFQATT, CDR2 SNEGSKA (reference sequence). Germline trimming cut 6 bases from V and 3 bases from J; bases unmatched to any gene: 10. The length of the CDR3 is 14 residues. As DNA, the CDR3 is TGCAGTGCGGAATCCAGCGGGGGAGGCTACGAGCAGTACTTC. This gives the protein CSAESSGGGYEQYF.

This clonotype was seen at least ten times. The chain links TRBV5-1 to TRBJ1-1; D not certain. Germline CDR1 SGHRS, CDR2 YFSETQ. Trimming stripped 0 bases from V and 0 bases from J, with 12 bases between. This CDR3 has 16 residues. The CDR3 loop reads CASSLVIGDMNTEAFF. The CDR3 nucleotides read TGCGCCAGCAGCTTGGTTATTGGAGACATGAACACTGAAGCTTTCTTT.

This clonotype was seen many times. At one end the junction does not follow the germline gene, possibly because of a read error. The chain links TRBV5-1 to TRBJ1-2; a weak D match, TRBD1 (5 bases). This CDR3 region has 12 residues. The germline CDR1 and CDR2 sequences are SGHRS and YFSETQ. CDR3 nucleotides: TGTGCCAGCAGCTTCCAGGGAGGAGGCTACACCTTC. This sequence encodes CASSFQGGGYTF. The full variable domain, its missing parts supplied by reference TRBV5-1 and TRBJ1-2, is KAGVTQTPRYLIKTRGQQVTLSCSPISGHRSVSWYQQTPGQGLQFLFEYFSETQRNKGNFPGRFSGRQFSNSRSEMNVSTLELGDSALYLCASSFQGGGYTFGSGTRLTVV.

Worth noting for this clonotype: Since a much larger clone is just one base distant, this may be a read error. This rearrangement joins TRBV20-1 to TRBJ1-4, with D possibly TRBD1 on 5 matching bases. Trimming took 0 bases from V and 4 from J, leaving 12 bases between them. This CDR3 has 15 amino acids. Germline V lookup: CDR1 DFQATT, CDR2 SNEGSKA (reference sequence). The CDR3 DNA sequence: TGCAGTGCTAGAGAGGGGGGGAGCGTTAATGAAAAACTGTTTTTT. As protein: CSAREGGSVNEKLFF.

CDR3 amino acids: CASSPGQGLKSGYTF. CDR3 DNA sequence: TGTGCCAGCAGTCCGGGACAGGGTCTTAAATCTGGCTACACCTTC. The gene calls are TRBV2 and TRBJ1-2; TRBD1 aligns across 9 bases. Germline V gives CDR1 SNHLY, CDR2 FYNNEI. Losses at the gene ends were 5 bases for V and 7 bases for J; bases not matched to a gene: 11. The CDR3 has 15 residues.

In this sample, this clonotype turned up many times. V is TRBV5-1 and J is TRBJ1-5; the match to TRBD1 covers 8 bases. The germline gives CDR1 SGHRS, CDR2 YFSETQ. The length of the CDR3 is 15 residues. Losses at the gene ends were 2 bases for V and 4 bases for J; bases not matched to a gene: 5. The CDR3 sequence is CASSLGQGANQPQHF. The CDR3 DNA is TGCGCCAGCAGCTTAGGCCAGGGGGCAAATCAGCCCCAGCATTTT.

This clonotype was counted a single time. The genes are TRBV2 and TRBJ2-6; the D is unclear. The germline CDR1 and CDR2 sequences are SNHLY and FYNNEI. V lost 1 base and J 3 bases, leaving 7 bases between the germline ends. The length of the CDR3 is 15 residues. This CDR3 is CASSEGRLGANVLTF. The DNA of the CDR3 is TGTGCCAGCAGTGAAGGGAGACTTGGGGCCAACGTCCTGACTTTC. The whole variable domain, filled in from reference TRBV2 and TRBJ2-6, reads EPEVTQTPSHQVTQMGQEVILRCVPISNHLYFYWYRQILGQKVEFLVSFYNNEISEKSEIFDDQFSVERPDGSNFTLKIRSTKLEDSAMYFCASSEGRLGANVLTFGAGSRLTVL.

This clonotype was seen a handful of times. This chain joins TRBV20-1 and TRBJ1-4; D remains ambiguous. The CDR3 loop spans 12 amino acids. CDR1 is DFQATT, CDR2 SNEGSKA, per germline (reference sequence). V lost 3 bases to trimming and J lost 3 bases, with 5 bases between them. CDR3 protein: CSASTANEKLFF. The DNA of the CDR3 is TGCAGTGCTAGTACAGCTAATGAAAAACTGTTTTTT.

This chain joins TRBV4-3 and TRBJ2-7; D gene unclear. CDR1 and CDR2 from the germline V gene are LGHNA and YSLEER. This CDR3 is built from 15 residues. Trimming stripped 0 bases from V and 3 bases from J, with 12 bases between. CDR3 loop: CASSQEISGHYEQYF. CDR3 nucleotides: TGCGCCAGCAGCCAAGAGATATCCGGCCACTACGAGCAGTACTTC.

This clonotype was picked up many times. The chain carries TRBV29-1 and TRBJ2-2, with 7 bases fitting TRBD2. CDR1 is SQVTM and CDR2 is ANQGSEA in the germline V gene. The CDR3 runs to 15 residues. J was trimmed by 0 bases and V by 4 bases; bases with no gene match: 5. The CDR3 spells CSVVPGGANTGELFF. The CDR3 DNA is TGCAGCGTTGTCCCTGGGGGGGCGAACACCGGGGAGCTGTTTTTT.

This clonotype has ten or more counts. The gene calls are TRBV3-1 and TRBJ2-1; D is possibly TRBD2 (6 bases). V shed 4 bases and J shed 10 bases, with 14 bases lying between them. CDR3 length equals 13 residues. Germline loops: CDR1 LGHDT, CDR2 YNNKEL (reference sequence). CDR3 nucleotides: TGTGCCAGCAGCCCCTCGACTCTAGCGGAGCAGTTCTTC. It translates to CASSPSTLAEQFF.

This clonotype has just a few counts. The chain employs TRBV18 and TRBJ2-7; TRBD1 matches 7 bases. V gave up 4 bases and J gave up 2 bases; unmatched junction bases: 5. This CDR3 spans 14 amino acids. CDR1 is KGHSH and CDR2 is LQKENI in the germline V gene. The CDR3 region has the DNA TGTGCCAGCTCACTTCGACAGGGCGCCTACGAGCAGTACTTC. The encoded protein is CASSLRQGAYEQYF.

This clonotype was picked up many times. The rearrangement uses TRBV6-5 and TRBJ1-6; D is unclear. The germline CDR1 and CDR2 sequences are MNHEY and SVGAGI. Trimming removed 5 bases at V and 5 bases at J, with 16 bases between. The CDR3 length is 16 residues. The CDR3 sequence is CASSRGTILNNSPLHF. The CDR3 DNA follows: TGTGCCAGCAGTCGAGGAACTATCCTTAATAATTCACCCCTCCACTTT.

Comments on this clonotype: At one end the junction does not follow the germline gene, possibly because of a read error. The gene calls are TRBV5-1 and TRBJ2-6; 8 nucleotides match TRBD1. The CDR3 extends over 16 amino acids. Per germline, CDR1 SGHRS and CDR2 YFSETQ. The DNA for the CDR3 is TGTGCCAGCAGCGGCCAGGGGGCGTGGGGGGCCAACGTCCTGACTTTC. Translated: CASSGQGAWGANVLTF. The whole variable domain, filled in from reference TRBV5-1 and TRBJ2-6, reads KAGVTQTPRYLIKTRGQQVTLSCSPISGHRSVSWYQQTPGQGLQFLFEYFSETQRNKGNFPGRFSGRQFSNSRSEMNVSTLELGDSALYLCASSGQGAWGANVLTFGAGSRLTVL.

This clonotype was detected ten times or more. The chain combines TRBV5-1 with TRBJ2-6, with D perhaps TRBD1 (6 bases). The CDR3 contains 14 residues. The V end was cut by 6 bases, the J end by 6 bases, with 13 bases between. Germline CDR1 SGHRS, CDR2 YFSETQ. The CDR3 DNA reads as TGCGCCAGCAACGTAGGGGGATTGGCCAACGTCCTGACTTTC. Translating gives CASNVGGLANVLTF.

As DNA, the CDR3 is TGTGCCAGCAGTAACCCCGCGACCGGGGAGCTGTTTTTT. It codes for CASSNPATGELFF. This sequence joins TRBV28 and TRBJ2-2; D gene unclear. V lost 5 bases to trimming and J lost 5 bases, with 9 bases between them. The CDR3 is 13 residues long. From germline, CDR1 is MDHEN and CDR2 SYDVKM.

The J gene is TRBJ2-5, the V gene TRBV15; unclear D gene. Germline CDR1 is LNHNV and CDR2 is YYDKDF (reference sequence). The CDR3 is made up of 14 amino acids. Deletions cut 2 bases from V and 4 bases from J, with 11 bases between. The CDR3 DNA is TGTGCCACCAGCAGATTGGGCCCCGGAGAGACCCAGTACTTC. Translated: CATSRLGPGETQYF.

The table lists this clonotype with many counts. The chain joins TRBV20-1 to TRBJ2-2; D is tentatively TRBD1 or TRBD2 (6 bases each). Germline-derived CDR1 and CDR2 are DFQATT and SNEGSKA (reference sequence). Deletions cut 3 bases from V and 4 bases from J, with 18 bases between. The CDR3 length is 16 residues. CDR3 bases: TGCAGTGCTAGCCTTAGTTCGGGGGCGGGCACCGGGGAGCTGTTTTTT. Its protein is CSASLSSGAGTGELFF.